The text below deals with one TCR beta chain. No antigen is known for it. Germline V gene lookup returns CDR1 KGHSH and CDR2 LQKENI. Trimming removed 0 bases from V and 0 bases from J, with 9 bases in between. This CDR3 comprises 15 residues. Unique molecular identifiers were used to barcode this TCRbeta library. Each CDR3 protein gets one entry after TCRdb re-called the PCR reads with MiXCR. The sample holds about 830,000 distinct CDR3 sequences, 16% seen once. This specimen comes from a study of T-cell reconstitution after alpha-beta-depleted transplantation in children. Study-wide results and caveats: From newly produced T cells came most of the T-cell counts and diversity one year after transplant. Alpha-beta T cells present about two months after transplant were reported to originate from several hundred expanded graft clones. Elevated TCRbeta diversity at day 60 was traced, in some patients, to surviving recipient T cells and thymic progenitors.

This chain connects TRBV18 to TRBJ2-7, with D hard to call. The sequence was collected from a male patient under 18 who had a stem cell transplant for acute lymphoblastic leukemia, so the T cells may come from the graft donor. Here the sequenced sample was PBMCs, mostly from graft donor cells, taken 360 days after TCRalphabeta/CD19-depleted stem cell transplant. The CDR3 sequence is CASSPPKGNSYEQYF. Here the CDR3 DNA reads TGTGCCAGCTCACCACCCAAAGGAAACTCCTACGAGCAGTACTTC.